This TCR beta chain comes out of a study of shared clonotypes between healthy human individuals. The V gene's germline CDR1 is MNHEY and CDR2 SMNVEV (reference sequence). With 10 bases removed from V and 4 bases from J, the gap between germline ends came to 16 bases. The CDR3 runs to 13 residues. In replicate PCRs of sorted subsets, approximately 190 ng DNA, about 30,000 T cell genomes, was used. Libraries were prepared by immunoSEQ multiplex PCR; TCRdb keeps only in-frame clonotypes and omits some of them. The data hold a few million clones, with approximately 92% observed a single time. Naive CD8 cells were CD45RO-negative, positively selected for CCR7, excluding terminally differentiated effector memory CD45RA+ cells.

The receptor was isolated from a man between 18 and 35 years old in good health. Some clones in this sample may be carry-over from other donors' samples. Sequencing input: naive CD8+ T cells from PBMCs. The genes are TRBV27 and TRBJ1-1, with D possibly being TRBD1 (6 bases). The CDR3 loop is CATAWTAGTEAFF. The DNA for the CDR3 is TGTGCCACCGCGTGGACAGCCGGCACTGAAGCTTTCTTT.